A selection of T cell receptor beta chains follows, all from one sample in a study of persistence of HIV-infected CD4 T cells. No antigen has been identified for these receptors. Clones were sequenced by immunoSEQ multiplex PCR, and TCRdb holds only the in-frame ones, with some missing. The repertoire has some 23,000 clones, about 74% of them found once; the top ten carry over 1.5%. Sample: CD4+ T cells sorted from PBMCs after approximately 18-hour stimulation, taken from a patient who received antiretroviral therapy. These receptors were collected from an adult man with HIV who was CMV-seropositive. Both conserved end residues are part of each CDR3. Each record gives: D gene, clone size, CDR3 length, J gene, V gene, CDR3 DNA, CDR3 protein. D genes are given only for firm matches. Expanded clones get a size class; other rows say once, few or many, or leave the size out.

. . 10 TRBJ2-3 TRBV2 TGTGCCAGGGGGGAGGAGACGCAGTATTTT CARGEETQYF
. . 15 TRBJ1-2 TRBV6-4 TGTGCCAGCAGTGAATCTCGGGGGGCCCTCTATGGCTACACCTTC CASSESRGALYGYTF
. . 15 TRBJ2-3 TRBV7-2 TGTGCCAGCAGCTTAAGATCGACTAGCACAGATACGCAGTATTTT CASSLRSTSTDTQYF
TRBD1 . 16 TRBJ2-1 TRBV28 TGTGCCAGCAGTTTGGGTGGACAGGGCTCCTACAATGAGCAGTTCTTC CASSLGGQGSYNEQFF
TRBD1 . 14 TRBJ1-6 TRBV7-8 TGTGCCAGCAGCCACAGGGGGCTGGAGTCACCCCTCCACTTT CASSHRGLESPLHF
TRBD1 . 14 TRBJ1-6 TRBV18 TGTGCCAGCTCACAAAACAGGGGGGAGTCACCCCTCCACTTT CASSQNRGESPLHF
TRBD2 . 17 TRBJ2-3 TRBV9 TGTGCCAGCAGCGTACAGGGGACTAGCGGGGGATTAGATACGCAGTATTTT CASSVQGTSGGLDTQYF
. . 14 TRBJ2-3 TRBV6-5 TGTGCCAGCAGTTACTACGGGGGGCAGGATACGCAGTATTTT CASSYYGGQDTQYF
TRBD2 . 16 TRBJ2-3 TRBV7-3 TGTGCCAGCAGCTTAGGACTAGCGGGGAGCACAGATACGCAGTATTTT CASSLGLAGSTDTQYF
TRBD1 . 18 TRBJ1-2 TRBV18 TGTGCCAGCTCACCGAGGGACAGGGCCATCGAGGCTAACTATGGCTACACCTTC CASSPRDRAIEANYGYTF
. few 18 TRBJ1-3 TRBV25-1 TGTGCCAGCAGTGAATCCGGGAAGGGACGTTTCTCTGGAAACACCATATATTTT CASSESGKGRFSGNTIYF
. . 14 TRBJ2-3 TRBV28 TGTGCCAGCAGTTTTAGCCTAAACACAGATACGCAGTATTTT CASSFSLNTDTQYF
. . 13 TRBJ1-1 TRBV5-1 TGCGCCAGCAGCTTGAACATTGTCACTGAAGCTTTCTTT CASSLNIVTEAFF
. . 12 TRBJ2-7 TRBV27 TGTGCCAGCAGCCCTAAAGGTCTCGAGCAGTACTTC CASSPKGLEQYF
. . 14 TRBJ2-1 TRBV28 TGTGCCAGCAAGATAGGGGAGCCCTACAATGAGCAGTTCTTC CASKIGEPYNEQFF
TRBD2 . 14 TRBJ2-7 TRBV7-2 TGTGCCAGCAGTCCAATCGGACTAGCGGGAGAGCAGTACTTC CASSPIGLAGEQYF
. . 14 TRBJ1-4 TRBV5-8 TGTGCCAGCAGCTTGAAGCACAGGGAGGAAAAACTGTTTTTT CASSLKHREEKLFF